The 19 T cell receptor beta chains given below trace back to one sample, sequenced in a study of CD8 T cells in Susac syndrome. Reverse transcription used about 0.45 to 1 ug RNA and random hexamers. TCRdb reanalysed the immunoSEQ multiplex PCR reads using MiXCR and keeps one entry per CDR3 protein. This table has around 170,000 distinct CDR3 sequences, 95% appearing once. The source material was CD8+ T cells from PBMCs. The receptor source for this set is a human donor with Susac syndrome.

V and J are TRBV30 and TRBJ2-2; D is ambiguous. Germline values: CDR1 GTSNPN, CDR2 SVGIG (reference sequence). V lost 4 bases, J lost 5 bases, and 11 bases lay in between. The CDR3 loop spans 13 amino acids. This CDR3 is CAWTKLGTGELFF. In nucleotides, the CDR3 is TGTGCCTGGACGAAGTTGGGAACCGGGGAGCTGTTTTTT.

DNA for the CDR3: TGTGCCAGCAGCGTAGAGTCGGGTAGCGGAAACTCCTACGAGCAGTACTTC. It specifies CASSVESGSGNSYEQYF. The chain joins TRBV9 to TRBJ2-7; D might be TRBD2 (6 bases). From germline, CDR1 is SGDLS and CDR2 YYNGEE. The length of the CDR3 is 17 residues. Trimming removed 0 bases from V and 0 bases from J, with 16 bases in between.

The chain employs TRBV27 and TRBJ2-5; 10 positions agree with TRBD2. This CDR3 comprises 15 residues. V trimming: 8 bases; J trimming: 1 base; junction bases outside the gene matches: 7. From germline, CDR1 is MNHEY and CDR2 SMNVEV (reference sequence). CDR3 nucleotides: TGTGCCAGCGGCCTACTAGCGGGGTCCCAAGAGACCCAGTACTTC. This codes for CASGLLAGSQETQYF.

The chain links TRBV5-6 to TRBJ1-5, with 7 bases that match TRBD1. The CDR3 has 16 residues. Germline V lookup: CDR1 SGHDT, CDR2 YYEEEE. V trimming: 4 bases; J trimming: 1 base; junction bases outside the gene matches: 8. CDR3: CASSTTYRGSNQPQHF. The CDR3 DNA follows: TGTGCCAGCAGCACAACCTACAGGGGAAGCAATCAGCCCCAGCATTTT. The entire variable domain, with the rest obtained from reference TRBV5-6 and TRBJ1-5, is as follows: DAGVTQSPTHLIKTRGQQVTLRCSPKSGHDTVSWYQQALGQGPQFIFQYYEEEERQRGNFPDRFSGHQFPNYSSELNVNALLLGDSALYLCASSTTYRGSNQPQHFGDGTRLSIL.

The CDR3: CASRPIAGGFYEQFF. As DNA, the CDR3 is TGTGCCAGCAGACCCATAGCGGGGGGTTTTTATGAGCAGTTCTTC. The chain has TRBV12-3 or TRBV12-4 and TRBJ2-1, with TRBD2 matching 10 bases. The CDR3 contains 15 residues. The V segment lost 6 bases and the J segment 8 bases; nucleotides outside the gene matches: 10.

This chain joins TRBV11-2 and TRBJ2-5; no firm D call. CDR1 SGHAT and CDR2 FQNNGV come from the germline V gene. The CDR3 contains 14 residues. The V and J ends lost 0 bases and 5 bases respectively, with 10 bases between them. The CDR3 nucleotides read TGTGCCAGCAGCTTAGATGGAATGAGGGAGACCCAGTACTTC. Translated, it gives CASSLDGMRETQYF.

The rearrangement uses TRBV3-1 and TRBJ2-7; 7 bases align to TRBD2. This CDR3 spans 12 amino acids. The J segment lost 5 bases and the V segment lost 5 bases, leaving 3 bases of the junction unmatched. Germline CDR1 LGHDT, CDR2 YNNKEL (reference sequence). The CDR3, as DNA: TGTGCCAGCAGCGGACTAGAGGACGAGCAGTACTTC. Translating it yields CASSGLEDEQYF.

The CDR3 DNA is TGTGCCAGCTCACCAGAGGCCGGGGAGCTGTTTTTT. Amino acids: CASSPEAGELFF. V is TRBV18 and J is TRBJ2-2, with D uncertain. Germline CDR1 KGHSH, CDR2 LQKENI. Trimming cost V 2 bases and J 6 bases, with 4 bases left between them. The CDR3 consists of 12 residues.

This chain connects TRBV5-4 to TRBJ1-1, with D perhaps matching TRBD1 (5 bases). Trimming took 3 bases from V and 9 from J, leaving 21 bases between them. The CDR3 covers 15 residues. Germline assignment: CDR1 SGHNT and CDR2 YYREEE (reference sequence). The CDR3 region has the DNA TGTGCCAGCAGCTCGGAAATTCGTGGTGGGGGGAAAGCTTTCTTT. Its translation: CASSSEIRGGGKAFF.

The J gene is TRBJ1-1, the V gene TRBV28; D is perhaps TRBD1 (6 bases). The CDR3 is made up of 15 amino acids. CDR1 is MDHEN and CDR2 is SYDVKM in the germline V gene. V lost 2 bases, J lost 5 bases, and 15 bases lay in between. CDR3 coding DNA: TGTGCCAGCAGTTTAACTTCGGGGGGCGAAACTGAAGCTTTCTTT. This gives the protein CASSLTSGGETEAFF. The full variable domain, rest sourced from reference TRBV28 and TRBJ1-1, is DVKVTQSSRYLVKRTGEKVFLECVQDMDHENMFWYRQDPGLGLRLIYFSYDVKMKEKGDIPEGYSVSREKKERFSLILESASTNQTSMYLCASSLTSGGETEAFFGQGTRLTVV.

V usage is TRBV5-1 and J usage is TRBJ2-7; a possible D gene is TRBD1 (5 bases). Germline V gene data show CDR1 as SGHRS and CDR2 as YFSETQ. V lost 1 base, J lost 7 bases, and 9 bases lay in between. CDR3 size: 12 residues. The chain's CDR3 is CASSLIGEEQYF. The CDR3 coding sequence is TGCGCCAGCAGCTTGATAGGGGAAGAGCAGTACTTC.

J is TRBJ2-7 and V is TRBV6-5, with a tentative D call TRBD1 (5 bases). CDR1 is MNHEY, CDR2 SVGAGI, per germline. There are 17 residues in the CDR3. The V end was cut by 0 bases, the J end by 2 bases, with 17 bases between. Here the CDR3 reads CASSYSPTGASTYEQYF. The CDR3 DNA reads as TGTGCCAGCAGTTACTCGCCCACAGGCGCTTCAACCTACGAGCAGTACTTC.

V and J are TRBV19 and TRBJ2-3; no definite D call. This CDR3 region has 15 residues. V lost 7 bases and J 4 bases, leaving 18 bases between the germline ends. The germline V gene encodes CDR1 LNHDA and CDR2 SQIVND (reference sequence). This CDR3 reads CASKTRYGGADTQYF. CDR3 coding DNA: TGTGCCAGTAAAACGAGGTACGGCGGTGCAGATACGCAGTATTTT.

The rearrangement links TRBV28 to TRBJ1-2; 9 nucleotides match TRBD1. Germline-derived CDR1 and CDR2 are MDHEN and SYDVKM. V dropped 4 bases and J dropped 4; count of bases not matched to a gene: 7. The CDR3 length is 15 residues. For the CDR3, the DNA is TGTGCCAGCAGTTCCTCAACGGACAGGGGCTATGGCTACACCTTC. Protein sequence: CASSSSTDRGYGYTF.

V is TRBV12-3 or TRBV12-4 and J is TRBJ1-2, with D perhaps TRBD1 (6 bases). The ends were cut back, 6 bases at V and 2 bases at J, with 19 bases in the middle. CDR3 length: 16 amino acids. The CDR3 DNA is TGTGCCAGCAGAAACAGGGAAACGTGGTACAACTATGGCTACACCTTC. Protein product: CASRNRETWYNYGYTF.

V gene TRBV5-1 combines with J gene TRBJ1-2; perhaps TRBD1 as D (5 bases). CDR3 size: 15 residues. The germline CDR1 and CDR2 sequences are SGHRS and YFSETQ. Trimming left V 4 bases short and J 4 bases short, with 17 bases between. The CDR3 sequence is CASSETDPGGYGYTF. CDR3 nucleotide sequence: TGCGCCAGCAGCGAAACGGACCCCGGGGGCTATGGCTACACCTTC.

This clonotype was detected once. This sequence joins TRBV4-1 and TRBJ1-2; unclear D gene. Trimming took 4 bases from V and 8 from J, leaving 17 bases between them. Germline-derived CDR1 and CDR2 are MGHRA and YSYEKL. This CDR3 has 14 amino acids. CDR3: CASSPPRGVVGYTF. The CDR3 bases are TGCGCCAGCAGCCCACCCCGGGGTGTAGTAGGCTACACCTTC.

V usage is TRBV4-2 and J usage is TRBJ2-2; 9 nucleotides agree with TRBD2. The CDR3 sequence is 16 residues long. Per the germline V gene, CDR1 is LGHNA and CDR2 is YNFKEQ. J lost 0 bases, V lost 2 bases, and 1 base had no gene match. CDR3 DNA sequence: TGTGCCAGCAGCCAACGACTAGCGGCGAACACCGGGGAGCTGTTTTTT. This translates into CASSQRLAANTGELFF.

CDR3 residues: CASSSPPGMDTEAFF. The CDR3, as DNA: TGTGCCAGCAGCTCCCCACCGGGAATGGACACTGAAGCTTTCTTT. The chain combines TRBV5-4 with TRBJ1-1; no reliable D call. The V gene lost 3 bases and the J gene lost 3 bases, with 15 bases spanning the gap. The CDR3 loop spans 15 amino acids. Per the germline V gene, CDR1 is SGHNT and CDR2 is YYREEE (reference sequence).